This is a list of T cell receptor beta chains from one sample in a study of blood T cell repertoires in COVID-19. Clones were sequenced by immunoSEQ multiplex PCR, and TCRdb holds only the in-frame ones, with some missing. Of 310,000 or so clones in the sample, about 93% were seen once. The material sequenced was PBMCs or T cells enriched from blood (not recorded which). Receptors originate from a woman between 25 and 40 years old who had recovered from COVID-19. CDR3s include the opening cysteine and the closing phenylalanine or tryptophan. The D gene is left open where the match is weak. Clone size, where shown, is once, few, many, or a class for clones that have expanded.

clone_size | d_call | j_call | v_call | cdr3_aa | cdr3_nt
- | TRBD1 | TRBJ2-2 | TRBV6-1 | CASSVSSIRGTGELFF | TGTGCCAGCAGTGTGTCTAGCATCAGGGGGACCGGGGAGCTGTTTTTT
- | TRBD1 | TRBJ1-5 | TRBV30 | CAWSRGQGVYANSNQPQHF | TGTGCCTGGAGTCGGGGACAGGGGGTTTACGCGAATAGCAATCAGCCCCAGCATTTT
few | TRBD1 | TRBJ1-2 | TRBV19 | CASYDRGRRGYTF | TGTGCCAGTTACGACAGGGGGCGAAGAGGCTACACCTTC
- | TRBD1 | TRBJ1-5 | TRBV7-8 | CASSWDRGNQPQHF | TGTGCCAGCAGCTGGGACAGGGGTAATCAGCCCCAGCATTTT
- | TRBD1 | TRBJ1-2 | TRBV3-1/TRBV3-2 | CASSGDRTRHYGYTF | TGTGCCAGCAGCGGGGACAGGACGAGGCACTATGGCTACACCTTC
- | TRBD1 | TRBJ1-2 | TRBV6-5 | CASSRDRGTNYGYTF | TGTGCCAGCAGCAGGGACAGGGGTACTAACTATGGCTACACCTTC
- | - | TRBJ2-1 | TRBV21-1 | CASSKAFQCSSASSYNEQFF | TGTGCCAGCAGCAAAGCCTTCCAATGTTCTAGCGCTAGCTCCTACAATGAGCAGTTCTTC
- | TRBD2 | TRBJ2-7 | TRBV28 | CASSLPPGGSEQYF | TGTGCCAGCAGTCTACCCCCGGGGGGGAGCGAGCAGTACTTC
- | - | TRBJ1-4 | TRBV6-1 | CASSEQTGLNEKLFF | TGTGCCAGCAGTGAACAGACAGGACTTAATGAAAAACTGTTTTTT
- | - | TRBJ1-1 | TRBV12-3/TRBV12-4 | CASSLRDNTEAFF | TGTGCCAGCAGTTTACGGGATAACACTGAAGCTTTCTTT
- | - | TRBJ1-5 | TRBV5-1 | CASSLAGYSNQPQHF | TGCGCCAGCAGCTTGGCGGGGTATAGCAATCAGCCCCAGCATTTT
- | - | TRBJ2-1 | TRBV6-2/TRBV6-3 | CASSPLLSRSEQFF | TGTGCCAGCAGCCCCCTATTAAGCCGGTCTGAGCAGTTCTTC
- | - | TRBJ1-5 | TRBV9 | CASSVQGDSNQPQHF | TGTGCCAGCAGCGTACAAGGGGATAGCAATCAGCCCCAGCATTTT
- | - | TRBJ2-2 | TRBV24-1 | CATSDPPTGPGELFF | TGTGCCACCAGTGACCCACCTACAGGGCCCGGGGAGCTGTTTTTT
- | - | TRBJ2-7 | TRBV7-8 | CASSLGGGSYEQYF | TGTGCCAGCAGCTTAGGAGGTGGCTCCTACGAGCAGTACTTC
- | TRBD2 | TRBJ2-1 | TRBV19 | CASSISSSGINNEQFF | TGTGCCAGTAGTATTTCTTCTAGCGGGATCAACAATGAGCAGTTCTTC
- | - | TRBJ2-1 | TRBV19 | CASSDIATTTYNEQFF | TGTGCCAGTAGTGATATAGCGACCACGACTTACAATGAGCAGTTCTTC
- | - | TRBJ1-5 | TRBV19 | CASSAGEGNQPQHF | TGTGCCAGTAGTGCGGGCGAGGGCAATCAGCCCCAGCATTTT
- | TRBD1 | TRBJ1-6 | TRBV6-5 | CASSILEGQALHF | TGTGCCAGCAGCATATTAGAGGGACAGGCCCTCCACTTT
- | - | TRBJ1-2 | TRBV20-1 | CSARDETYYTF | TGCAGTGCTAGAGATGAAACTTACTACACCTTC
- | - | TRBJ2-5 | TRBV30 | CAWSSGRVETQYF | TGTGCCTGGAGTTCTGGCCGGGTGGAGACCCAGTACTTC
- | TRBD2 | TRBJ2-5 | TRBV10-3 | CAISSRGGKETQYF | TGTGCCATCAGTTCACGGGGGGGAAAAGAGACCCAGTACTTC
- | TRBD1 | TRBJ2-3 | TRBV5-1 | CASSFSPGQGMRTDTQYF | TGCGCCAGCAGCTTCTCACCGGGACAGGGAATGAGGACAGATACGCAGTATTTT
once | - | TRBJ2-7 | TRBV7-2 | CASRSSGGAYEQYF | TGTGCCAGCAGGTCCAGCGGAGGGGCCTACGAGCAGTACTTC
- | TRBD1 | TRBJ1-1 | TRBV10-3 | CAISPGQGNTEAFF | TGTGCCATCAGTCCGGGACAGGGGAACACTGAAGCTTTCTTT
- | - | TRBJ1-6 | TRBV4-3 | CASSQEGSPNSPLHF | TGCGCCAGCAGCCAAGAGGGCTCACCTAATTCACCCCTCCACTTT
once | TRBD2 | TRBJ2-3 | TRBV4-1 | CASSQDFAGAGGLDTQYF | TGCGCCAGCAGCCAAGATTTTGCAGGGGCGGGAGGGTTAGATACGCAGTATTTT
- | - | TRBJ2-3 | TRBV7-2 | CASSPGQPTDTQYF | TGTGCCAGCAGCCCCGGACAGCCCACAGATACGCAGTATTTT
- | - | TRBJ2-7 | TRBV6-1 | CASSEGPYGASYEQYF | TGTGCCAGCAGTGAGGGGCCTTACGGAGCTTCCTACGAGCAGTACTTC
- | - | TRBJ1-5 | TRBV28 | CASRMTVSNQPQHF | TGTGCCAGCAGGATGACAGTGAGCAATCAGCCCCAGCATTTT
- | TRBD1 | TRBJ2-2 | TRBV7-9 | CASTRSRDRGFTGELFF | TGTGCCAGCACCCGGTCCCGGGACAGGGGGTTCACCGGGGAGCTGTTTTTT
- | - | TRBJ1-2 | TRBV7-2 | CASSPGRGDSYTF | TGTGCCAGCAGCCCTGGCAGGGGAGATAGCTACACCTTC
- | TRBD2 | TRBJ2-1 | TRBV5-1 | CASSRGLAGVNEQFF | TGCGCCAGCAGCCGGGGACTAGCGGGAGTAAATGAGCAGTTCTTC
- | - | TRBJ2-4 | TRBV9 | CASSVGLTPRKNIQYF | TGTGCCAGCAGCGTGGGACTTACCCCTCGCAAAAACATTCAGTACTTC
- | TRBD1 | TRBJ2-1 | TRBV29-1 | CSALDRADEQFF | TGCAGCGCCCTGGACAGGGCGGATGAGCAGTTCTTC
- | - | TRBJ1-4 | TRBV19 | CASSIDRGKLFF | TGTGCCAGTAGTATAGACAGGGGAAAACTGTTTTTT
once | - | TRBJ2-5 | TRBV28 | CASSPPGQLGTQYF | TGTGCCAGCAGTCCCCCCGGACAGCTCGGGACCCAGTACTTC
once | TRBD1 | TRBJ1-2 | TRBV19 | CASSGTGSPEGYTF | TGTGCCAGTAGTGGGACAGGGAGTCCAGAAGGCTACACCTTC
- | TRBD2 | TRBJ2-7 | TRBV7-6 | CASSLATTSGRSYEQYF | TGTGCCAGCAGCTTAGCGACGACTAGCGGGAGGTCCTACGAGCAGTACTTC
- | TRBD1 | TRBJ2-1 | TRBV6-9 | CASTPGTGGVNEQFF | TGTGCCAGTACCCCCGGGACAGGGGGAGTCAATGAGCAGTTCTTC
- | - | TRBJ2-1 | TRBV4-3 | CASSPAAVSSYNEQFF | TGCGCCAGCAGCCCTGCAGCGGTAAGCTCCTACAATGAGCAGTTCTTC
- | TRBD2 | TRBJ2-2 | TRBV14 | CASSQGPPGREGPLNTGELFF | TGTGCCAGCAGCCAAGGCCCGCCTGGAAGGGAGGGGCCCTTGAACACCGGGGAGCTGTTTTTT
- | - | TRBJ1-3 | TRBV11-2 | CASSLRNIGSGNTIYF | TGTGCCAGCAGCTTACGTAATATCGGTTCTGGAAACACCATATATTTT
once | - | TRBJ2-1 | TRBV4-1 | CASSQEGTFYNEQFF | TGCGCCAGCAGCCAAGAGGGGACTTTCTACAATGAGCAGTTCTTC
- | - | TRBJ1-3 | TRBV6-6 | CATRGGFSGNTIYF | TGTGCCACCCGGGGGGGGTTCTCTGGAAACACCATATATTTT
- | - | TRBJ2-1 | TRBV5-1 | CASSFSGTTYNEQFF | TGCGCCAGCAGCTTCTCCGGGACAACCTACAATGAGCAGTTCTTC